This TCR beta chain stems from a study of CD8+ T cells in alopecia areata. CDR3 length: 13 residues. In germline, CDR1 is SQVTM, CDR2 ANQGSEA. The V end lost 5 bases, the J end lost 3 bases, and 11 bases lay between the germline ends. RNA, once extracted, was reverse transcribed into cDNA for use as the sequencing template. Sequenced by immunoSEQ multiplex PCR; TCRdb stores in-frame clones only, minus some. Of 150,000 to 200,000 clones detected, less than 70% appear once; the ten largest clones hold 11%. Noted treatment: oral pan-JAK inhibitor, 5-10 mg twice daily. This clone occurred a few times. The clonotype comes from a human donor with alopecia areata. The rearrangement uses TRBV29-1 and TRBJ2-1; a possible D gene is TRBD2 (6 bases). Sequenced material: CD8+ T cells sorted from blood, taken at week 24, from a patient treated with tofacitinib. CDR3 sequence reads: CSVQVGLYNEQFF. CDR3 DNA sequence: TGCAGCGTTCAGGTGGGACTCTACAATGAGCAGTTCTTC.